This TCR beta chain comes out of a study of blood T cell repertoires in COVID-19. Study-level background: Sites in the United States, Italy and Spain provided acute and convalescent COVID-19 samples. T cells, B-cell-depleted T cells, or PBMCs provided the cDNA or gDNA that served as material.

Per the original data handling: Amplification from reference gene primers served as the basis for estimated nucleated cell counts. TCRdb's copy holds only in-frame clones and misses some; the assay was immunoSEQ multiplex PCR. From that table come the V and J calls and clone size; the DNA was used to work out D and trimming. Found here are under 350,000 clones, around 89% of them singletons; the top ten hold roughly 5.1%. CDR3 length equals 13 residues. Trimming cost V 2 bases and J 0 bases, with 6 bases left between them. The germline gives CDR1 SGHNT, CDR2 YYREEE (reference sequence). This TCR was sampled from a man aged 35 to 55 with acute or convalescent COVID-19. The chain couples TRBV5-4 to TRBJ2-7; D is perhaps TRBD1 (5 bases). Sequencing input: peripheral blood. In DNA, the CDR3 is TGTGCCAGCAGCTTACAGGACTCCTACGAGCAGTACTTC. Its translation: CASSLQDSYEQYF.